Shown below are 26 T cell receptor beta chains from a single sample sequenced in a study of T-cell memory formation after mild COVID-19. TCRdb analysed the 5' RACE reads with MiXCR anew, one entry per CDR3 protein. The table lists about 430,000 distinct CDR3 sequences, roughly 18% of them singletons. Sequenced material: PBMCs or a T cell subset sorted from them (not recorded which). The receptors were gathered from a man aged 18 to 30 who had mild COVID-19 (a few samples of this study predate the infection). Cell type and time point are not known.

The V and J genes are TRBV4-2 and TRBJ1-1; the D is unclear. Per germline, CDR1 LGHNA and CDR2 YNFKEQ. This CDR3 has 11 amino acids. Trimming took off 4 bases at V and 6 bases at J, with 6 bases between the two ends. The CDR3 is CASSPLAEAFF. In DNA form, the CDR3 reads TGTGCCAGCAGCCCTCTAGCTGAAGCTTTCTTT.

This clonotype was seen a few times. The chain combines TRBV29-1 with TRBJ1-1; D unclear. The CDR3 loop spans 11 amino acids. Germline CDR1 and CDR2: SQVTM and ANQGSEA. V lost 4 bases to trimming and J lost 6 bases, with 9 bases between them. CDR3 region: CSVVRAPEAFF. The CDR3 region has the DNA TGCAGCGTTGTAAGGGCCCCTGAAGCTTTCTTT. Full variable domain (outside the CDR3, taken from reference TRBV29-1 and TRBJ1-1): SAVISQKPSRDICQRGTSLTIQCQVDSQVTMMFWYRQQPGQSLTLIATANQGSEATYESGFVIDKFPISRPNLTFSTLTVSNMSPEDSSIYLCSVVRAPEAFFGQGTRLTVV.

This clonotype was recorded a few times. The CDR3 is CASSFRQTFTDTQYF. CDR3 sequence (DNA): TGTGCCAGCAGTTTCCGACAGACATTCACAGATACGCAGTATTTT. This chain connects TRBV28 to TRBJ2-3; weak D call: TRBD1 (5 bases). The CDR3 spans 15 residues. V shed 3 bases and J shed 2 bases, with 12 bases lying between them. In germline, CDR1 is MDHEN, CDR2 SYDVKM.

This chain connects TRBV10-3 to TRBJ2-5, with 10 bases fitting TRBD1. CDR3 size: 14 residues. The J segment lost 5 bases and the V segment lost 4 bases, leaving 4 bases of the junction unmatched. The V gene's germline CDR1 is ENHRY and CDR2 SYGVKD. Here the CDR3 reads CAISGQGAWETQYF. The DNA of the CDR3 is TGTGCCATCAGTGGACAGGGGGCTTGGGAGACCCAGTACTTC.

This clonotype was observed a few times. In nucleotides, the CDR3 is TGTGCCAGCAGTGTTCTAGCGGGCTCCACAGATACGCAGTATTTT. Its protein is CASSVLAGSTDTQYF. The chain uses TRBV6-4 and TRBJ2-3; 8 positions match TRBD2. V dropped 4 bases and J dropped 2; count of bases not matched to a gene: 5. The CDR3 has 15 residues. Looked up from germline, CDR1 is MRHNA and CDR2 is SNTAGT.

This clonotype has only a few counts. J is TRBJ1-6 and V is TRBV5-1; D is unclear. The CDR3 contains 15 residues. Germline lookup yields CDR1 SGHRS and CDR2 YFSETQ. With 4 bases removed from V and 0 bases from J, the gap between germline ends came to 8 bases. Written as DNA, the CDR3 is TGCGCCAGCAGCGACATTAGCTCCTATAATTCACCCCTCCACTTT. As protein: CASSDISSYNSPLHF.

This chain joins TRBV2 and TRBJ2-2; D perhaps matches TRBD1 (6 bases). Germline loops: CDR1 SNHLY, CDR2 FYNNEI. V lost 4 bases to trimming and J lost 2 bases, with 14 bases between them. The CDR3 is 16 residues long. The DNA for the CDR3 is TGTGCCAGCAGTGTCGAGGCAGGGGTAAACACCGGGGAGCTGTTTTTT. This codes for CASSVEAGVNTGELFF.

The rearrangement uses TRBV6-5 and TRBJ1-1; D gene uncertain. V lost 4 bases and J lost 1, with 10 bases in between. The germline gives CDR1 MNHEY, CDR2 SVGAGI. CDR3 size: 14 residues. The CDR3 protein is CASSFGPANTEAFF. CDR3 DNA: TGTGCCAGCAGTTTCGGGCCTGCGAACACTGAAGCTTTCTTT.

The chain employs TRBV7-6 and TRBJ1-1, with unresolved D. Looked up from germline, CDR1 is SGHVS and CDR2 is FNYEAQ. The CDR3 sequence is 15 residues long. V lost 1 base and J 3 bases, leaving 12 bases between the germline ends. The CDR3 DNA follows: TGTGCCAGCAGCTTAGTTCCCTCTAGTTACACTGAAGCTTTCTTT. Encoded protein: CASSLVPSSYTEAFF.

This chain connects TRBV29-1 to TRBJ1-5, with 9 nucleotides matching TRBD1. Per germline, CDR1 SQVTM and CDR2 ANQGSEA. This CDR3 is 14 amino acids long. V shed 6 bases and J 3 bases; nucleotides not matched to a gene: 6. CDR3 sequence reads: CSVVDRGVNQPQHF. The CDR3 bases are TGCAGCGTCGTGGACAGGGGAGTCAATCAGCCCCAGCATTTT. Combining the CDR3 with reference TRBV29-1 and TRBJ1-5 gives the whole variable domain SAVISQKPSRDICQRGTSLTIQCQVDSQVTMMFWYRQQPGQSLTLIATANQGSEATYESGFVIDKFPISRPNLTFSTLTVSNMSPEDSSIYLCSVVDRGVNQPQHFGDGTRLSIL.

This clonotype was counted between two and nine times. The V gene is TRBV5-4, the J gene TRBJ2-5, with a tentative D call TRBD2 (5 bases). CDR1 SGHNT and CDR2 YYREEE come from the germline V gene (reference sequence). Trimming removed 3 bases from V and 5 bases from J, with 11 bases in between. The CDR3 extends over 13 amino acids. CDR3: CASSSPREETQYF. CDR3 nucleotide sequence: TGTGCCAGCAGCTCCCCTAGGGAGGAGACCCAGTACTTC.

This clonotype was seen ten or more times. The chain is built from TRBV5-1 and TRBJ2-2, with TRBD2 as a possible D gene (5 bases). Germline loops: CDR1 SGHRS, CDR2 YFSETQ. V was clipped by 4 bases and J by 7 bases, with 20 bases between them. This CDR3 has 16 amino acids. CDR3 sequence: CASSPSSGDYYGELFF. The CDR3 DNA reads as TGCGCCAGCAGCCCCTCCTCCGGGGATTACTACGGGGAGCTGTTTTTT.

This chain's CDR3 is CASSPTDGRNSPLHF. CDR3 DNA sequence: TGTGCCAGCAGTCCCACGGACGGCCGGAATTCACCCCTCCACTTT. The gene calls are TRBV6-5 and TRBJ1-6; no definite D call. The germline gives CDR1 MNHEY, CDR2 SVGAGI. The CDR3 has 15 residues. Trimming took 5 bases from V and 7 from J, leaving 15 bases between them.

This clonotype has only a few counts. The rearrangement uses TRBV6-6 and TRBJ1-1; tentative D call: TRBD1 (5 bases). The CDR3 runs 14 residues. Germline lookup yields CDR1 MNHNY and CDR2 SVGAGI (reference sequence). Trimming shortened V by 7 bases and J by 4 bases, and 16 bases separated the two germline ends. DNA of the CDR3: TGTGCCAGCACCTACGGGGCCTTGGCCACTGAAGCTTTCTTT. It codes for CASTYGALATEAFF.

The chain joins TRBV20-1 to TRBJ2-2, with 11 bases fitting TRBD1. Per germline, CDR1 DFQATT and CDR2 SNEGSKA (reference sequence). Germline trimming cut 1 base from V and 5 bases from J; bases unmatched to any gene: 9. The CDR3 consists of 17 residues. The DNA for the CDR3 is TGCAGTGCTAGAGCACCACCGGACAGGGGGCAAACCGGGGAGCTGTTTTTT. It specifies CSARAPPDRGQTGELFF.

This clonotype was counted between two and nine times. This chain uses TRBV6-1 with TRBJ2-3; the D gene is possibly TRBD2 (5 bases). The germline CDR1 and CDR2 sequences are MNHNS and SASEGT. V lost 4 bases and J lost 8, with 19 bases in between. This CDR3 region has 15 residues. The CDR3 protein is CASSGVAGAGITQYF. CDR3 in DNA: TGTGCCAGCAGTGGAGTAGCTGGCGCCGGGATTACGCAGTATTTT.

The chain joins TRBV6-2 or TRBV6-3 to TRBJ2-7, with D possibly TRBD1 on 6 matching bases. Germline lookup yields CDR1 MNHEY and CDR2 SVGEGT. With 2 bases removed from V and 5 bases from J, the gap between germline ends came to 13 bases. The CDR3 has 14 amino acids. CDR3 DNA: TGTGCCAGCAGTTACCAGGGGTCGGTTAACGAGCAGTACGTC. Translation gives CASSYQGSVNEQYV.

The chain combines TRBV25-1 with TRBJ2-7; a weak D match, TRBD1 (6 bases). V shed 8 bases and J shed 1 base, with 12 bases lying between them. The CDR3 sequence is 13 residues long. Per the germline V gene, CDR1 is MGHDK and CDR2 is SYGVNS. CDR3 amino acids: CASRTEGSYEQYF. CDR3 sequence (DNA): TGTGCCAGCCGGACAGAAGGATCCTACGAGCAGTACTTC.

The chain combines TRBV5-1 with TRBJ1-1; 8 nucleotides line up with TRBD1. CDR1 is SGHRS and CDR2 is YFSETQ in the germline V gene. V was clipped by 6 bases and J by 8 bases; unmatched bases: 12. The CDR3 totals 14 residues. The CDR3 DNA follows: TGCGCCAGCACCCCCGGGACAGGCGAGTCCGAAGCTTTCTTT. This sequence encodes CASTPGTGESEAFF. Full variable domain (rest looked up from reference TRBV5-1 and TRBJ1-1): KAGVTQTPRYLIKTRGQQVTLSCSPISGHRSVSWYQQTPGQGLQFLFEYFSETQRNKGNFPGRFSGRQFSNSRSEMNVSTLELGDSALYLCASTPGTGESEAFFGQGTRLTVV.

V gene TRBV28 combines with J gene TRBJ1-1, with TRBD1 identical over 7 bases. The CDR3 runs 13 residues. The germline CDR1 and CDR2 sequences are MDHEN and SYDVKM. V shed 9 bases and J 4 bases; nucleotides not matched to a gene: 8. As DNA, the CDR3 is TGTGCCAGTCGACAGGGCGGAATCACTGAAGCTTTCTTT. Its translation is CASRQGGITEAFF.

This clonotype was detected a few times. CDR3 sequence: CASNPAGTVYEQYF. In nucleotides, the CDR3 is TGTGCCAGCAACCCGGCCGGGACAGTCTACGAGCAGTACTTC. V is TRBV7-9 and J is TRBJ2-7; 7 bases agree with TRBD1. The ends lost 7 bases at V and 3 bases at J; junction bases unmatched: 9. Looked up from germline, CDR1 is SEHNR and CDR2 is FQNEAQ (reference sequence). This CDR3 region has 14 residues. Full variable domain (outside the CDR3, taken from reference TRBV7-9 and TRBJ2-7): DTGVSQNPRHKITKRGQNVTFRCDPISEHNRLYWYRQTLGQGPEFLTYFQNEAQLEKSRLLSDRFSAERPKGSFSTLEIQRTEQGDSAMYLCASNPAGTVYEQYFGPGTRLTVT.

The V call is TRBV28, the J call TRBJ2-7, with unresolved D. The CDR3 runs 12 residues. The V gene's germline CDR1 is MDHEN and CDR2 SYDVKM. V shed 6 bases and J shed 3 bases, with 9 bases lying between them. The CDR3 is CASSKKGYEQYV. DNA of the CDR3: TGTGCCAGCAGCAAAAAGGGCTACGAGCAGTACGTC.

The genes are TRBV7-9 and TRBJ1-2; possibly TRBD1 for D (6 bases). Germline loops: CDR1 SEHNR, CDR2 FQNEAQ (reference sequence). The CDR3 has 16 residues. V dropped 3 bases and J dropped 0 bases, with 14 bases sitting between them. CDR3 in amino acids: CASSFGGPGANYGYTF. CDR3 nucleotide sequence: TGTGCCAGCAGCTTCGGGGGGCCAGGGGCTAACTATGGCTACACCTTC.

This clonotype occurred once. The chain couples TRBV13 to TRBJ1-1; D might be TRBD1 (6 bases). This CDR3 contains 12 residues. The germline V gene encodes CDR1 PRHDT and CDR2 FYEKMQ (reference sequence). Trimming left V 3 bases short and J 6 bases short, with 8 bases between. CDR3 DNA sequence: TGTGCCAGCAGCTTGGGGGCTCCTGAAGCTTTCTTT. It translates to CASSLGAPEAFF.

This clonotype was counted a few times. V gene TRBV6-6 combines with J gene TRBJ1-1; D may be TRBD1 (6 bases). Germline CDR1 and CDR2: MNHNY and SVGAGI (reference sequence). Trimming left V 0 bases short and J 4 bases short, with 18 bases between. This CDR3 is built from 17 residues. Here the CDR3 reads CASSYSRGRGRGTEAFF. CDR3 sequence (DNA): TGTGCCAGCAGTTACTCGAGGGGCAGGGGTCGCGGCACTGAAGCTTTCTTT.

This chain joins TRBV24-1 and TRBJ2-7; 8 bases are a match to TRBD1. Per the germline V gene, CDR1 is KGHDR and CDR2 is SFDVKD. Trimming took 3 bases from V and 2 from J; bases not matched to a gene: 5. The CDR3 sequence is 15 residues long. CDR3 in amino acids: CATSDRAGGPYEQYF. In DNA form, the CDR3 reads TGTGCCACCAGTGATCGCGCAGGGGGCCCCTACGAGCAGTACTTC.